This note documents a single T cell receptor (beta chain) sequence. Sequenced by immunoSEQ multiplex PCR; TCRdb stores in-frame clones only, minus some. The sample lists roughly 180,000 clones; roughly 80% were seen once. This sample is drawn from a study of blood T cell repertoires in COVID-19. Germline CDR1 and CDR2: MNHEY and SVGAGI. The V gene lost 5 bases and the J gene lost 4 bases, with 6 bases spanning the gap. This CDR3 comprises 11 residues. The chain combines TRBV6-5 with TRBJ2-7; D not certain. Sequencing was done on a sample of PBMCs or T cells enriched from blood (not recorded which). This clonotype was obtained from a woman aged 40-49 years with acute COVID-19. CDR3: CASSTGYEQYF. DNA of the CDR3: TGTGCCAGCAGTACGGGTTACGAGCAGTACTTC.